This T cell receptor beta chain was sequenced for a study of blood T cell repertoires in COVID-19. Study details: COVID-19 samples, acute and convalescent, were from the United States, Italy and Spain. T cells, B-cell-depleted T cells, or PBMCs provided the cDNA or gDNA that served as material.

Source study methods: Reference gene primers were amplified, and this amplification served to estimate nucleated cell counts. Clones were sequenced by immunoSEQ multiplex PCR, and TCRdb holds only the in-frame ones, with some missing. D and trimming were read from the DNA, whereas the V and J calls and clone size are those reported in that table. The data hold approximately 150,000 clones, with 75% to 90% observed a single time. The length of the CDR3 is 15 residues. V lost 0 bases, J lost 2 bases, and 5 bases stayed unmatched. Germline CDR1 is SGHNT and CDR2 is YYREEE (reference sequence). The specimen sequenced was peripheral blood. J is TRBJ2-7 and V is TRBV5-4, with TRBD2 identical over 7 bases. The clonotype comes from a woman between 50 and 59 years old with acute or convalescent COVID-19. CDR3 nucleotide sequence: TGTGCCAGCAGCTTGGTTCTAGCGGAACCCTACGAGCAGTACTTC. Encoded protein: CASSLVLAEPYEQYF. Supplemented by reference TRBV5-4 and TRBJ2-7, the full variable domain reads ETGVTQSPTHLIKTRGQQVTLRCSSQSGHNTVSWYQQALGQGPQFIFQYYREEENGRGNFPPRFSGLQFPNYSSELNVNALELDDSALYLCASSLVLAEPYEQYFGPGTRLTVT.